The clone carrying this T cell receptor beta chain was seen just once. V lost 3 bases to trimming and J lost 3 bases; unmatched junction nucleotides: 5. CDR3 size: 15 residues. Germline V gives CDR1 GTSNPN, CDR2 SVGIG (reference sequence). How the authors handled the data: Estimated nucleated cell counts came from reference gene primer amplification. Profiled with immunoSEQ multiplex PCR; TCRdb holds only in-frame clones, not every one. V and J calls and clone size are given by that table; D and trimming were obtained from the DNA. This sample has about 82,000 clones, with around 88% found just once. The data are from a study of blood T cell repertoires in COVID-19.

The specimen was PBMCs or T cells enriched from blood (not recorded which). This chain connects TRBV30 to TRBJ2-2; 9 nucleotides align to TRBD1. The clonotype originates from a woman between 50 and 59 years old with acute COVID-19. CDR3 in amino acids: CAWRVGTGYTGELFF. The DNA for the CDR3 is TGTGCCTGGAGGGTCGGGACAGGGTACACCGGGGAGCTGTTTTTT.